The clone carrying this T cell receptor beta chain was recorded a few times. What it binds is not known. Clones were sequenced by immunoSEQ multiplex PCR, and TCRdb holds only the in-frame ones, with some missing. This sample has 37,000 or so clones; roughly four fifths occur once, and the top ten carry under 2%. This sample was taken from a study of OX40 agonist ivuxolimab in advanced cancers. Looking at the study overall: Patients received ivuxolimab, an intravenous treatment, every 2 weeks at 0.01 to 10 mg/kg. Study-wide findings and caveats: Low normalized T-cell clonal expansion also characterized some of the nonresponders. Not determined was the antigen specificity of the expanded peripheral T cells.

Autoimmune disease history or systemic immunosuppression was exclusionary. Germline V lookup: CDR1 SNHLY, CDR2 FYNNEI. Trimming took 2 bases from V and 2 from J, leaving 10 bases between them. The CDR3 extends over 14 amino acids. This receptor was taken from an adult with an advanced solid tumor such as melanoma, head and neck, liver or kidney cancer. The genes are TRBV2 and TRBJ2-7; D unresolved. This specimen was CD4+ or CD8+ T cells sorted from blood, taken in a trial of the OX40 agonist ivuxolimab. The CDR3 DNA reads as TGTGCCAGCAGTGAACTCCCTGGGCCCTACGAGCAGTACTTC. This sequence encodes CASSELPGPYEQYF.